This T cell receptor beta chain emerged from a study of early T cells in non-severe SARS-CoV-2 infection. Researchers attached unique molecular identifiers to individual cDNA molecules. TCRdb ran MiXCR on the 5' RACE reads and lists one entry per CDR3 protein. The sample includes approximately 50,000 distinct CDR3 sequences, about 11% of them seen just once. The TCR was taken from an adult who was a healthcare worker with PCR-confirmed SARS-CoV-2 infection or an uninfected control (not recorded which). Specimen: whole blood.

Here the CDR3 DNA reads TGTGCCAGCAGCCAGAAGCACACTGAAGCTTTCTTT. It codes for CASSQKHTEAFF. The rearrangement uses TRBV3-1 and TRBJ1-1; D ambiguous. The germline V gene encodes CDR1 LGHDT and CDR2 YNNKEL (reference sequence). This CDR3 contains 12 residues. V was shortened by 3 bases and J by 3 bases, with 5 bases between the two germline ends.